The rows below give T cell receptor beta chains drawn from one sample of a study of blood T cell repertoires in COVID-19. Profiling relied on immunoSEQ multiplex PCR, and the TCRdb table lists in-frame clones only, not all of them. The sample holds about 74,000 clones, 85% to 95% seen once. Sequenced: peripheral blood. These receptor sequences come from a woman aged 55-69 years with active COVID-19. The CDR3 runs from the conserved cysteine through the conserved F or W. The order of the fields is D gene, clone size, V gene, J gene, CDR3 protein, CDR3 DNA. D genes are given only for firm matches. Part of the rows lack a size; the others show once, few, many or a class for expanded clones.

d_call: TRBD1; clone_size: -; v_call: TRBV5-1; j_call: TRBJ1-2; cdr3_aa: CASSLGTGAGANYGYTF; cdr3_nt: TGCGCCAGCAGCTTGGGGACAGGGGCGGGTGCTAACTATGGCTACACCTTC
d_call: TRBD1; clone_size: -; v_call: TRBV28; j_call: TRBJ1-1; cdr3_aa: CASSPLGQGLNTEAFF; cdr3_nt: TGTGCCAGCAGCCCCCTCGGACAGGGACTGAACACTGAAGCTTTCTTT
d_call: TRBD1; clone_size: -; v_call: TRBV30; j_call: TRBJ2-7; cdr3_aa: CAWSAGTGSLYEQYF; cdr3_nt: TGTGCCTGGAGTGCTGGGACAGGGAGCCTCTACGAGCAGTACTTC
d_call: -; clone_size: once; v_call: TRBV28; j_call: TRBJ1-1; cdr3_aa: CATQGGGRTEAFF; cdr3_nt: TGTGCCACCCAAGGGGGGGGGAGGACTGAAGCTTTCTTT
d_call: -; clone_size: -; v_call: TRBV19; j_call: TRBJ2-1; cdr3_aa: CASTNQGPTSSYNEQFF; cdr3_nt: TGTGCCAGTACCAATCAGGGGCCAACGAGCTCCTACAATGAGCAGTTCTTC
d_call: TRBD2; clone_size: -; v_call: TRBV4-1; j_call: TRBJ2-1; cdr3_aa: CASSQAPLAGGNNEQFF; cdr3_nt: TGCGCCAGCAGCCAAGCCCCACTAGCGGGAGGTAACAATGAGCAGTTCTTC
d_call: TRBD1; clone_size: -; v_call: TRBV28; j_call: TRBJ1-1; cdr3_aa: CASSEGGADTEAFF; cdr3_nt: TGTGCCAGCAGTGAAGGGGGCGCGGACACTGAAGCTTTCTTT
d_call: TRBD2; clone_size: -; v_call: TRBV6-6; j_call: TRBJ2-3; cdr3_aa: CASSRAGQGGLDTQYF; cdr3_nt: TGTGCCAGCAGCCGAGCGGGGCAGGGAGGATTGGATACGCAGTATTTT
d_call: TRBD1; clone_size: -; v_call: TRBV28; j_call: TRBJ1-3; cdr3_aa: CASSWRDRANTIYF; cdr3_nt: TGTGCCAGCAGTTGGAGGGACAGGGCAAACACCATATATTTT
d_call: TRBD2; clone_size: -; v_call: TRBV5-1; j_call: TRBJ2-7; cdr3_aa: CASSLDGLAGAGYEQYF; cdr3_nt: TGCGCCAGCAGCTTGGACGGACTAGCGGGAGCGGGCTACGAGCAGTACTTC
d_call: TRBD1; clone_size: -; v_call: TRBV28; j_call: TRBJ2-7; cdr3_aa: CASTPQLGQGDYEQYF; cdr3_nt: TGTGCCAGCACCCCTCAGCTGGGACAGGGAGACTACGAGCAGTACTTC
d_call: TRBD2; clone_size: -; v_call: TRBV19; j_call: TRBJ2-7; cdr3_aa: CASSWASGSYEQYF; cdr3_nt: TGTGCCAGTAGTTGGGCTAGCGGGAGTTACGAGCAGTACTTC
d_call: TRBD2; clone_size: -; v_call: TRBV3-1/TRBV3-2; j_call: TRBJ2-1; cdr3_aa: CASSQTLAAYNEQFF; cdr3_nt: TGTGCCAGCAGCCAAACGCTAGCGGCCTACAATGAGCAGTTCTTC
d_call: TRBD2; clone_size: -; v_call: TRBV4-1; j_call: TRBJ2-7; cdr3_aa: CASSPTSGSGLREEQYF; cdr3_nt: TGCGCCAGCAGCCCGACTAGCGGGAGCGGTTTAAGGGAGGAGCAGTACTTC
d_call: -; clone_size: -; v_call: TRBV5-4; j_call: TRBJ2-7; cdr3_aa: CASSRDYLAYEQYF; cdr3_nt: TGTGCCAGCAGCCGCGACTACTTAGCCTACGAGCAGTACTTC
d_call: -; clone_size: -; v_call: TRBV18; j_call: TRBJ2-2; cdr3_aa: CASSPRAQNTGELFF; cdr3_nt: TGTGCCAGCTCACCACGGGCCCAGAACACCGGGGAGCTGTTTTTT
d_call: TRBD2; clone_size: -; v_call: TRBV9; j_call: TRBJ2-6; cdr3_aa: CASSVPLAGYSGANVLTF; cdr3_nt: TGTGCCAGCAGCGTACCCCTAGCGGGATACTCTGGGGCCAACGTCCTGACTTTC
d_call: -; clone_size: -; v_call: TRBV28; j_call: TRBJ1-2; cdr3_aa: CASTTGRYGYTF; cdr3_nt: TGTGCCAGCACGACAGGAAGGTATGGCTACACCTTC
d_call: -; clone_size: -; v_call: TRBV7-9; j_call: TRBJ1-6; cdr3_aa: CASSLSRLLEPPLHF; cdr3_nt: TGTGCCAGCAGCTTATCCCGGCTCCTAGAGCCACCCCTCCACTTT
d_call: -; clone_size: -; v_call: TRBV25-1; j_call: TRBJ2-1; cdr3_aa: CASSELPGGLPSYNEQFF; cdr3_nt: TGTGCCAGCAGTGAATTGCCTGGAGGACTACCCTCCTACAATGAGCAGTTCTTC
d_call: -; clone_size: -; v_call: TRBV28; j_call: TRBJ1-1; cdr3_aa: CASTRSGVRTEAFF; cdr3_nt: TGTGCCAGCACCCGGTCAGGGGTCAGGACTGAAGCTTTCTTT
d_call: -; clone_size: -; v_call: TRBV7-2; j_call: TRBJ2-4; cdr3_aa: CASSSGGTAKNIQYF; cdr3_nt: TGTGCCAGCAGCTCGGGGGGGACAGCTAAAAACATTCAGTACTTC
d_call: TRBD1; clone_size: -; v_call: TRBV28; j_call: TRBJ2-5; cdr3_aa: CASSSTGGTGIWETQYF; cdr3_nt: TGTGCCAGCAGTTCCACTGGGGGGACAGGAATTTGGGAGACCCAGTACTTC
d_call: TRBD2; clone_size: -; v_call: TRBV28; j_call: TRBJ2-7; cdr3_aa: CASSFRGRVSYEQYF; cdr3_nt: TGTGCCAGCAGTTTCCGCGGGAGGGTCTCCTACGAGCAGTACTTC
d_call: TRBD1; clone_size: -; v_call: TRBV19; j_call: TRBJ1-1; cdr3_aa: CASSIDPDRGQTEAFF; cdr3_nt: TGTGCCAGTAGTATAGATCCGGACAGGGGGCAGACTGAAGCTTTCTTT